This T cell receptor (beta chain) originates from a study of Tregs in tolerant kidney transplant recipients. Overall study results and limits: Changing PCR primers prevented nucleotide comparison between some patients' samples.

For this clone: Its antigen is not known.

CDR3 length equals 15 residues. Germline V gives CDR1 LNHDA, CDR2 SQIVND (reference sequence). The V and J ends lost 3 bases and 7 bases, in that order; junction bases with no gene match: 5. Produced via immunoSEQ multiplex PCR; TCRdb's table is partial and in-frame only. The table includes tens of thousands of clones, 95% to 98% detected once. This clonotype was sampled from a human donor who received a combined kidney and bone marrow transplant. This chain links TRBV19 with TRBJ1-5, with 11 bases aligning to TRBD1. The input for sequencing was Tregs from blood, taken before the transplant. The CDR3 DNA follows: TGTGCCAGTAGTATTTGGGGGACAGGGGGACAGCCCCAGCATTTT. Translation gives CASSIWGTGGQPQHF.